The 30 T cell receptor beta chains in this list originate from one sample, sequenced in a study of shared clonotypes between healthy human individuals. The data were produced by immunoSEQ multiplex PCR, yet TCRdb's version contains in-frame clones alone and is incomplete. Of approximately 2,300,000 clones in the sample, roughly 90% were seen once. What was sequenced was naive CD4+ T cells from PBMCs. Described subset: CD45RA+ positively selected. The receptors derive from a man younger than 35 in good health. Some clones in this sample may be carry-over from other donors' samples.

The chain employs TRBV10-3 and TRBJ2-3, with 7 bases fitting TRBD1. The CDR3 has 15 residues. J lost 1 base, V lost 6 bases, and 7 bases had no gene match. The V gene's germline CDR1 is ENHRY and CDR2 SYGVKD. The CDR3, as DNA: TGTGCCATCAGCCCCTCTCAGGGGGGCACAGATACGCAGTATTTT. This codes for CAISPSQGGTDTQYF.

The chain joins TRBV28 to TRBJ2-4; unclear D gene. The length of the CDR3 is 15 residues. V was trimmed by 7 bases and J by 0 bases, leaving 13 bases between them. In germline, CDR1 is MDHEN, CDR2 SYDVKM. CDR3 region: CASNRANLAKNIQYF. The DNA of the CDR3 is TGTGCCAGCAATAGGGCCAACTTAGCCAAAAACATTCAGTACTTC.

The V gene is TRBV9, the J gene TRBJ2-2; perhaps TRBD1 as D (6 bases). V was trimmed by 3 bases and J by 4 bases, leaving 22 bases between them. CDR3 length equals 18 residues. CDR1 and CDR2 from the germline V gene are SGDLS and YYNGEE. CDR3 sequence reads: CASSAHIRQERGTGELFF. The CDR3 bases are TGTGCCAGCAGCGCGCACATCCGACAGGAGCGCGGCACCGGGGAGCTGTTTTTT.

This clone has just one count. Different DNA sequences within this sample yield the same CDR3. The chain combines TRBV18 with TRBJ1-1, with D perhaps matching TRBD1 (5 bases). There are 14 residues in the CDR3. V lost 3 bases and J lost 1, with 9 bases in between. Germline CDR1 and CDR2: KGHSH and LQKENI. The CDR3 DNA reads as TGTGCCAGCTCACCCCTAACAGGGAACACTGAAGCTTTCTTT. Translation gives CASSPLTGNTEAFF.

This sequence joins TRBV7-2 and TRBJ2-6, with D uncertain. V lost 3 bases and J lost 2, with 5 bases in between. Germline values: CDR1 SGHTA, CDR2 FQGNSA. This CDR3 is 14 amino acids long. The CDR3 here is CASSFAPGANVLTF. CDR3 sequence (DNA): TGTGCCAGCAGCTTTGCGCCTGGGGCCAACGTCCTGACTTTC.

The rearrangement joins TRBV9 to TRBJ2-1; 8 positions agree with TRBD1. CDR1 SGDLS and CDR2 YYNGEE come from the germline V gene. The CDR3 sequence is 14 residues long. Trimming took 4 bases from V and 3 from J; bases not matched to a gene: 3. For the CDR3, the DNA is TGTGCCAGCAGCAAGACAGGGGTCTACAATGAGCAGTTCTTC. It is translated as CASSKTGVYNEQFF. Supplemented by reference TRBV9 and TRBJ2-1, the full variable domain reads DSGVTQTPKHLITATGQRVTLRCSPRSGDLSVYWYQQSLDQGLQFLIQYYNGEERAKGNILERFSAQQFPDLHSELNLSSLELGDSALYFCASSKTGVYNEQFFGPGTRLTVL.

The chain combines TRBV5-8 with TRBJ1-1; TRBD1 aligns across 8 bases. The CDR3 consists of 14 residues. CDR1 is SGHTS, CDR2 YDEGEE, per germline. Germline trimming cut 4 bases from V and 5 bases from J; bases unmatched to any gene: 7. CDR3: CASSTYRGSTEAFF. The CDR3 nucleotides are TGTGCCAGCAGCACCTACAGGGGGTCGACTGAAGCTTTCTTT.

The chain links TRBV11-3 to TRBJ2-3, with 7 positions matching TRBD1. The germline V gene has CDR1 SGHNT and CDR2 YENEEA. The CDR3 consists of 16 residues. The V and J ends lost 1 base and 0 bases, in that order; junction bases with no gene match: 4. The CDR3 is CASSLAGQLSTDTQYF. In DNA, the CDR3 is TGTGCCAGCAGCTTAGCGGGACAGTTAAGCACAGATACGCAGTATTTT.

J is TRBJ2-1 and V is TRBV14; TRBD2 aligns across 12 bases. Losses at the gene ends were 4 bases for V and 7 bases for J; bases not matched to a gene: 8. CDR1 and CDR2 from the germline V gene are SGHDN and FVKESK. This CDR3 is built from 16 residues. The DNA for the CDR3 is TGTGCCAGCAGCCGATTCTACGGACTAGCGGGAAATGAGCAGTTCTTC. It is translated as CASSRFYGLAGNEQFF.

The V call is TRBV5-4, the J call TRBJ1-2; D gene ambiguous. The CDR3 contains 13 residues. Trimming removed 4 bases at V and 6 bases at J, with 13 bases between. Germline V gene data show CDR1 as SGHNT and CDR2 as YYREEE (reference sequence). CDR3 nucleotides: TGTGCCAGCAGCGACGGAGGTTTCGATGGCTACACCTTC. Amino acid sequence: CASSDGGFDGYTF.

V usage is TRBV18 and J usage is TRBJ2-4, with 7 bases lining up with TRBD1. Unmatched junction bases numbered 1, after V lost 3 bases and J lost 8 bases. From germline, CDR1 is KGHSH and CDR2 LQKENI. There are 12 residues in the CDR3. The CDR3 region has the DNA TGTGCCAGCTCACCCGACAGGGACATTCAGTACTTC. Translating gives CASSPDRDIQYF.

The rearrangement joins TRBV28 to TRBJ1-2, with a weak D call TRBD1 (5 bases). CDR3 size: 14 residues. Per germline, CDR1 MDHEN and CDR2 SYDVKM. V dropped 8 bases and J dropped 4 bases, with 17 bases sitting between them. This chain's CDR3 is CASRAGGDGYGYTF. DNA of the CDR3: TGTGCCAGCCGGGCGGGGGGGGATGGCTATGGCTACACCTTC.

The sample holds one count of this clone. This rearrangement joins TRBV6-1 to TRBJ2-7; D is possibly TRBD1 or TRBD2 (5 bases each). The CDR3 has 12 amino acids. V was clipped by 9 bases and J by 2 bases, with 11 bases between them. Germline V gene data show CDR1 as MNHNS and CDR2 as SASEGT. CDR3 sequence reads: CASWGYPYEQYF. The CDR3, as DNA: TGTGCCAGTTGGGGGTATCCCTACGAGCAGTACTTC.

As for this clone: Other DNA sequences in this specimen translate into the identical CDR3. The chain is built from TRBV5-1 and TRBJ2-5, with D unresolved. The CDR3 has 12 residues. V gave up 5 bases and J gave up 5 bases, with 10 bases separating them. In germline, CDR1 is SGHRS, CDR2 YFSETQ. The CDR3 DNA reads as TGCGCCAGCAGTCTTACCTGGGAGACCCAGTACTTC. This translates into CASSLTWETQYF.

The chain employs TRBV4-2 and TRBJ2-7; 15 positions agree with TRBD2. V lost 4 bases, J lost 2 bases, and 9 bases stayed unmatched. CDR1 and CDR2 (germline): LGHNA, YNFKEQ. CDR3 length: 18 residues. As DNA, the CDR3 is TGTGCCAGCAGCCCGGGACTAGCGGGAGGAGGATCTCCCTACGAGCAGTACTTC. Amino acid sequence: CASSPGLAGGGSPYEQYF.

This clone showed up just once. The chain employs TRBV7-9 and TRBJ2-6; D remains ambiguous. CDR3 length equals 15 residues. CDR1 and CDR2 from the germline V gene are SEHNR and FQNEAQ (reference sequence). Trimming stripped 5 bases from V and 0 bases from J, with 8 bases between. CDR3 bases: TGTGCCAGCAGCCCCATACTCTCTGGGGCCAACGTCCTGACTTTC. Residues: CASSPILSGANVLTF.

This clone is a singleton in its sample. CDR3 bases: TGTGCCAGTACTGGGGCAGGGGTGGGCACTGAAGCTTTCTTT. Its protein product is CASTGAGVGTEAFF. The J gene is TRBJ1-1, the V gene TRBV19, with a tentative D call TRBD1 (6 bases). Between the trimmed V and J ends, which lost 7 bases and 4 bases, there was a span of 16 bases. Germline CDR1 reads LNHDA; CDR2 reads SQIVND (reference sequence). The CDR3 consists of 14 residues. The entire variable domain, with the rest obtained from reference TRBV19 and TRBJ1-1, is as follows: DGGITQSPKYLFRKEGQNVTLSCEQNLNHDAMYWYRQDPGQGLRLIYYSQIVNDFQKGDIAEGYSVSREKKESFPLTVTSAQKNPTAFYLCASTGAGVGTEAFFGQGTRLTVV.

This clone showed up just a few times. This chain links TRBV5-4 with TRBJ1-1, with 9 bases matching TRBD1. Germline V gene sequence: CDR1 SGHNT, CDR2 YYREEE (reference sequence). This CDR3 spans 16 amino acids. Trimming took 4 bases from V and 4 from J; bases not matched to a gene: 11. The CDR3 bases are TGTGCCAGCAGCACTTCGGCCGGGACAGGGAGCACTGAAGCTTTCTTT. Translating it yields CASSTSAGTGSTEAFF.

Notes on this clone: At the DNA level, this CDR3 is encoded by other sequences in the same sample as well. This sequence joins TRBV9 and TRBJ2-3; no clear D. The CDR3 totals 14 residues. The germline V and J ends were trimmed by 1 base and 0 bases, with 6 bases remaining between them. Germline V CDR1 and CDR2: SGDLS, YYNGEE. The CDR3 loop reads CASSVRPSTDTQYF. The DNA for the CDR3 is TGTGCCAGCAGCGTAAGGCCTAGCACAGATACGCAGTATTTT.

The chain is built from TRBV10-2 and TRBJ2-7; the match to TRBD1 covers 7 bases. CDR3 length: 15 amino acids. CDR1 and CDR2 from the germline V gene are WSHSY and SAAADI. Trimming at V came to 6 bases and at J to 1 base, leaving 9 bases not matched to a gene. The CDR3 loop is CASSPIRDSSYEQYF. As DNA, the CDR3 is TGCGCCAGCAGCCCAATAAGGGACAGTTCCTACGAGCAGTACTTC.

V gene TRBV12-5 combines with J gene TRBJ2-3; 7 bases fit TRBD1. The V segment lost 6 bases and the J segment 9 bases; nucleotides outside the gene matches: 6. Germline loops: CDR1 LGHNT, CDR2 FRNRAP. CDR3 length equals 12 residues. DNA of the CDR3: TGTGCTAGTGGACCCGGGACAGCCACGCAGTATTTT. Its protein product is CASGPGTATQYF.

The rearrangement uses TRBV5-8 and TRBJ2-3; no clear D. Germline lookup yields CDR1 SGHTS and CDR2 YDEGEE. This CDR3 has 12 residues. V shed 6 bases and J shed 3 bases, with 8 bases lying between them. The CDR3 loop is CASTPPTDTQYF. CDR3 nucleotides: TGTGCCAGCACCCCCCCTACAGATACGCAGTATTTT. The variable domain in full, completed from reference TRBV5-8 and TRBJ2-3, reads EAGVTQSPTHLIKTRGQQATLRCSPISGHTSVYWYQQALGLGLQFLLWYDEGEERNRGNFPPRFSGRQFPNYSSELNVNALELEDSALYLCASTPPTDTQYFGPGTRLTVL.

This chain uses TRBV11-2 with TRBJ2-7; either TRBD1 or TRBD2 may supply D (5 bases each). V lost 5 bases and J 2 bases, leaving 16 bases between the germline ends. This CDR3 has 15 amino acids. The V gene's germline CDR1 is SGHAT and CDR2 FQNNGV. The CDR3 region has the DNA TGTGCCAGCAGCCGGAATCGGGACGGTACCTACGAGCAGTACTTC. Translating gives CASSRNRDGTYEQYF.

Note on this clone: The sample has other DNA sequences that encode this CDR3 too. This chain links TRBV5-4 with TRBJ2-1; perhaps D is TRBD1 or TRBD2 (5 bases each). The CDR3 is 13 residues long. V was clipped by 0 bases and J by 5 bases, with 6 bases between them. Germline CDR1 SGHNT, CDR2 YYREEE (reference sequence). CDR3 nucleotides: TGTGCCAGCAGCTTGGTGGGGGACAATGAGCAGTTCTTC. Its protein product is CASSLVGDNEQFF.

The gene calls are TRBV19 and TRBJ1-4; no clear D. The germline gives CDR1 LNHDA, CDR2 SQIVND (reference sequence). This CDR3 is built from 13 residues. The germline V and J ends were trimmed by 7 bases and 4 bases, with 10 bases remaining between them. CDR3 in amino acids: CASTPHLNEKLFF. CDR3 DNA: TGTGCCAGTACCCCGCACCTTAATGAAAAACTGTTTTTT.

This sequence joins TRBV5-4 and TRBJ2-1; weak D call: TRBD2 (5 bases). This CDR3 has 14 amino acids. Germline V gene sequence: CDR1 SGHNT, CDR2 YYREEE (reference sequence). V was trimmed by 0 bases and J by 8 bases, leaving 12 bases between them. The CDR3 is CASSLGASSDEQFF. DNA of the CDR3: TGTGCCAGCAGCTTGGGGGCTAGCAGCGATGAGCAGTTCTTC.

V usage is TRBV5-6 and J usage is TRBJ2-3, with 13 bases aligning to TRBD2. Germline assignment: CDR1 SGHDT and CDR2 YYEEEE. The CDR3 runs to 16 residues. Trimming cost V 4 bases and J 2 bases; bases outside gene matches: 4. As DNA, the CDR3 is TGTGCCAGCAGCCGGGGACTAGCGGGGCCCACAGATACGCAGTATTTT. Residues: CASSRGLAGPTDTQYF.

The chain combines TRBV18 with TRBJ1-2; the D gene is possibly TRBD1 (6 bases). V was shortened by 2 bases and J by 5 bases, with 15 bases between the two germline ends. There are 15 residues in the CDR3. Germline CDR1 reads KGHSH; CDR2 reads LQKENI. The CDR3 sequence is CASSPETGKPYGYTF. The CDR3 DNA follows: TGTGCCAGCTCACCAGAGACAGGAAAGCCTTATGGCTACACCTTC.

The CDR3 nucleotides are TGTGCCAGCAGTGAAGTGGGGGATCGCTATGGCTACACCTTC. The encoded protein is CASSEVGDRYGYTF. This chain links TRBV6-1 with TRBJ1-2; a weak D match, TRBD1 (5 bases). The CDR3 contains 14 residues. Trimming removed 1 base at V and 4 bases at J, with 10 bases between. Germline CDR1 is MNHNS and CDR2 is SASEGT.

V is TRBV30 and J is TRBJ2-1; 15 bases are a match to TRBD2. Trimming cost V 0 bases and J 8 bases; bases outside gene matches: 5. The CDR3 is 16 amino acids. CDR1 is GTSNPN and CDR2 is SVGIG in the germline V gene (reference sequence). CDR3 bases: TGTGCCTGGAGTGTAAAGGGACTAGCGGGAGGATATGAGCAGTTCTTC. Protein: CAWSVKGLAGGYEQFF.